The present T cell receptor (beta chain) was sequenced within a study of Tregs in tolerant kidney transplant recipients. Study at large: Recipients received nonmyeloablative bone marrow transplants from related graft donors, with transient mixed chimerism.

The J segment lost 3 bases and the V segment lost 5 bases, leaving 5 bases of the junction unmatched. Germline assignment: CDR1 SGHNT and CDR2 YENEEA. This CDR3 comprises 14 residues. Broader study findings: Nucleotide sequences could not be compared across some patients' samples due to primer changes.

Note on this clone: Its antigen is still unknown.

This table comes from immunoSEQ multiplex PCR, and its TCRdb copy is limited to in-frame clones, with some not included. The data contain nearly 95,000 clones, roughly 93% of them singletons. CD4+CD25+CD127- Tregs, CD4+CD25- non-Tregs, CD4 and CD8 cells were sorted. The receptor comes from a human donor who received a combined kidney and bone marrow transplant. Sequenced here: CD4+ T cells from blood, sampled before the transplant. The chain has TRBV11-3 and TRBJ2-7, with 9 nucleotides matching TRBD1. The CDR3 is CASSPSGQGYEQYF. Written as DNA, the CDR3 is TGTGCCAGCAGCCCCTCGGGACAGGGCTACGAGCAGTACTTC.